This TCR beta chain emerged from a study of T cells of healthy individuals (dated by TCRdb to 2016 to 2018). The sample holds many counts of this clonotype. What antigen it recognizes has not been identified. Base quality data are lacking; no much larger clone is found one base away. Library preparation employed 5' RACE. The sequencer listed for this sample is Illumina MiSeq. In TCRdb, the public reads were trimmed at Q25 with fastp and aligned with MiXCR, with productive beta chains retained. Rows with a matching CDR3 protein are joined into one entry that keeps the most common DNA and genes. The sample table lists around 63,000 distinct CDR3 sequences, around 15% of them with a count of one. The top ten constitute around 4.5% of the sample. The CDR3 contains 13 residues, cysteine and phenylalanine counted. Only the CDR3 part of the read is kept: 39 bases, read in frame from the first base. The V end loses 6 bases and the J end loses 0 bases, and a stretch of 6 bases separates them. The germline V gene (reference sequence) provides CDR1 LNHNV and CDR2 YYDKDF.

The chain employs TRBV15 and TRBJ2-1; there is no confident call for the D gene. This TCR came from a human donor in good health. The nucleotide sequence reads TGTGCCACCAGTCTGACCTCCTACAATGAGCAGTTCTTC. Protein translation: CATSLTSYNEQFF. The full variable domain, completed from the reference TRBV15 and TRBJ2-1 proteins outside the CDR3, reads DAMVIQNPRYQVTQFGKPVTLSCSQTLNHNVMYWYQQKSSQAPKLLFHYYDKDFNNEADTPDNFQSRRPNTSFCFLDIRSPGLGDTAMYLCATSLTSYNEQFFGPGTRLTVL.